The rows below give T cell receptor beta chains drawn from one sample of a study of regulatory T cells in long-lasting Graves disease. TCRdb processed the multiplex PCR reads anew with MiXCR; each CDR3 protein has one entry. This repertoire shows some 420,000 distinct CDR3 sequences, 20% to 25% found once; its top ten account for around 13%. Sample: peripheral blood mononuclear cells (PBMCs), taken when the disease was refractory, from a patient treated with antithyroid drugs. Receptors originate from a female donor with Graves disease. Both conserved end residues are part of each CDR3. Fields, in order: clone size, V gene, J gene, D gene, CDR3 protein, CDR3 DNA. D genes are given only for firm matches. Size is omitted from some rows. Given values are once, few, many or a class for expanded clones.

>few|TRBV9|TRBJ2-3|TRBD2
CASSTGTSATDTQYF
TGTGCCAGCAGCACCGGGACTAGCGCCACAGATACGCAGTATTTT
>.|TRBV3-1|TRBJ1-5|.
CASSQFGIREVDQPQHF
TGTGCCAGCAGCCAATTCGGGATCAGGGAGGTTGATCAGCCCCAGCATTTT
>.|TRBV28|TRBJ2-1|.
CASSFGRNEQFF
TGTGCCAGCAGTTTCGGACGAAATGAGCAGTTCTTC
>few|TRBV7-9|TRBJ2-7|TRBD2
CVTAGGPYEQYF
TGTGTTACAGCGGGAGGCCCCTACGAGCAGTACTTC
>many|TRBV6-1|TRBJ1-6|TRBD1
CASSEARQGNSPLHF
TGTGCCAGCAGTGAAGCGCGACAGGGGAATTCACCCCTCCACTTT
>many|TRBV28|TRBJ1-2|.
CASRPPVGYYGYTF
TGTGCCAGCAGGCCCCCGGTGGGATACTATGGCTACACCTTC
>many|TRBV6-1|TRBJ1-2|.
CASSQPGLLEGYTF
TGTGCCAGCAGTCAACCGGGACTCCTGGAAGGCTACACCTTC
>many|TRBV6-1|TRBJ1-1|TRBD1
CASSRSRGQSTAFF
TGTGCCAGCAGTCGGAGCCGGGGACAGAGCACAGCTTTCTTT
>many|TRBV7-2|TRBJ2-5|.
CASSLISTGQTQYF
TGTGCCAGCAGCTTAATTTCGACGGGACAGACCCAGTACTTC
>many|TRBV27|TRBJ2-6|TRBD2
CASSPDGGNFVGANVLTF
TGTGCCAGCAGTCCCGACGGGGGGAACTTTGTAGGGGCCAACGTCCTGACTTTC
>.|TRBV29-1|TRBJ1-2|.
CSVETWGPTNYGYTF
TGCAGCGTTGAAACCTGGGGACCTACTAACTATGGCTACACCTTC
>many|TRBV7-2|TRBJ1-2|.
CASSFTTDYGYTF
TGTGCCAGCAGCTTCACTACTGACTATGGCTACACCTTC
>many|TRBV20-1|TRBJ2-5|TRBD2
CSASGGGVEETQYF
TGCAGTGCTAGCGGCGGGGGGGTTGAAGAGACCCAGTACTTC
>many|TRBV7-2|TRBJ2-6|.
CASSLRGRTGANVLTF
TGTGCCAGCAGCTTACGGGGTCGTACTGGGGCCAACGTCCTGACTTTC
>many|TRBV5-1|TRBJ2-7|TRBD1
CASSFKGQNYEQYF
TGCGCCAGCAGCTTCAAGGGACAGAACTACGAGCAGTACTTC
>many|TRBV9|TRBJ1-1|.
CASSPRSGEAGEAFF
TGTGCCAGCAGCCCAAGAAGTGGGGAAGCCGGTGAAGCTTTCTTT
>many|TRBV2|TRBJ2-5|.
CASRTDLETQYF
TGTGCCAGCAGGACAGACCTGGAGACCCAGTACTTC
>many|TRBV6-2/TRBV6-3|TRBJ2-4|.
CASSYSKNIQYF
TGTGCCAGCAGTTACTCGAAGAACATTCAGTACTTC
>.|TRBV19|TRBJ2-5|TRBD1
CASGQEALETQYF
TGTGCCAGCGGACAGGAGGCCTTGGAGACCCAGTACTTC